Sequencing of this TCR beta chain was carried out in a study of blood T cell repertoires in COVID-19. Study-wide background: Acute-phase and convalescent COVID-19 samples originated in the United States, Italy and Spain. From T cells, B-cell-depleted T cells, or PBMCs came the material, which was cDNA or gDNA.

Under the authors' procedure: By means of reference gene primer amplification, nucleated cell counts were estimated. The table came from immunoSEQ multiplex PCR; TCRdb's copy has only in-frame clones and leaves some out. The D gene and trimming were derived from the DNA, and the V and J assignments and clone size from that table. The sample holds roughly 14,000 clones, almost 95% seen once. Trimming took 6 bases from V and 4 from J, leaving 9 bases between them. Per germline, CDR1 SNHLY and CDR2 FYNNEI. CDR3 length: 12 residues. This sequence originates from a human donor with active COVID-19. The donor label of this sample is uncertain. The J gene is TRBJ2-5, the V gene TRBV2; the D is unclear. The sample was peripheral blood. The CDR3 loop is CASSGYGETQYF. CDR3 in DNA: TGTGCCAGCAGCGGTTACGGAGAGACCCAGTACTTC.